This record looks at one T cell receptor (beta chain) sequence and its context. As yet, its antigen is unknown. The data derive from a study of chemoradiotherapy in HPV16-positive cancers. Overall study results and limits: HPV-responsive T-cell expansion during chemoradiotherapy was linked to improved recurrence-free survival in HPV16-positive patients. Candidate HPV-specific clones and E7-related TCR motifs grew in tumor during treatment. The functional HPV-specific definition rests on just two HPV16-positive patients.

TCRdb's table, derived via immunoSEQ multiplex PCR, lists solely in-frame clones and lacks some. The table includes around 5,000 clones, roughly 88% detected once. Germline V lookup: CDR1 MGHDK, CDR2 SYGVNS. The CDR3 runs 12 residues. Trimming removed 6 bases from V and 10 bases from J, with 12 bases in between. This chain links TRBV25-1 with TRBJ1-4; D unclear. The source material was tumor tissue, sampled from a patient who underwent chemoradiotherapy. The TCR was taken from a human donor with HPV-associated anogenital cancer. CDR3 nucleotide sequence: TGTGCCAGCAGAGCCGGGGTAGGAAAACTGTTTTTT. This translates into CASRAGVGKLFF.